Below are 10 T cell receptor beta chains sequenced from a single sample in a study of long-term antiretroviral therapy in people with HIV (dated by TCRdb to the early 2020s). The immunoSEQ hsTCRB v3.0 assay was used at survey level resolution for TRB variable region sequencing. Entries here come from immuneACCESS through TCRdb and include only in-frame sequences with V and J called. Some clones fail to appear in such tables; in the studies checked, an unresolved V gene covers under half of the shortfall, and the cause of the remainder is unknown. Within this sample are approximately 41,000 clones, with 65% to 90% of them counted one time only. The top ten clonotypes cover over 4% of the sample. The starting material was unsorted PBMCs, obtained 1.5 years after starting antiretroviral therapy. Every receptor here comes from a man aged 18 to 29 with HIV.

V is TRBV27 and J is TRBJ2-7, with a tentative D call TRBD1 (7 bases). The CDR3 contains 14 residues. The germline CDR1 and CDR2 sequences are MNHEY and SMNVEV (reference sequence). V was trimmed by 5 bases and J by 1 base, leaving 12 bases between them. The CDR3 loop reads CASSHRGGSYEQYF. The CDR3 coding sequence is TGTGCCAGCAGTCACAGGGGAGGATCCTACGAGCAGTACTTC.

This clone was counted once. The chain combines TRBV7-3 with TRBJ2-1, with 9 bases matching TRBD2. J gave up 9 bases and V 6 bases, and 9 bases lay outside the gene matches. Germline lookup yields CDR1 SGHTA and CDR2 FQGTGA. The CDR3 contains 14 residues. CDR3 loop: CASSTGTSSGEQFF. As DNA, the CDR3 is TGTGCCAGCAGTACCGGGACTAGCTCAGGTGAGCAGTTCTTC.

The genes are TRBV19 and TRBJ2-5; D assignment may be TRBD1 or TRBD2 (5 bases each). Deletions cut 10 bases from V and 5 bases from J, with 14 bases between. The germline CDR1 and CDR2 sequences are LNHDA and SQIVND (reference sequence). The length of the CDR3 is 12 residues. CDR3 in amino acids: CATKGSSETQYF. CDR3 in DNA: TGTGCCACCAAGGGGAGTTCCGAGACCCAGTACTTC. The entire variable domain, with the rest obtained from reference TRBV19 and TRBJ2-5, is as follows: DGGITQSPKYLFRKEGQNVTLSCEQNLNHDAMYWYRQDPGQGLRLIYYSQIVNDFQKGDIAEGYSVSREKKESFPLTVTSAQKNPTAFYLCATKGSSETQYFGPGTRLLVL.

The chain has TRBV18 and TRBJ1-1; unclear D gene. The germline gives CDR1 KGHSH, CDR2 LQKENI. V lost 0 bases and J lost 4, with 9 bases in between. The CDR3 contains 14 residues. DNA of the CDR3: TGTGCCAGCTCACCACCACTAAGGAGCACTGAAGCTTTCTTT. It encodes CASSPPLRSTEAFF.

V is TRBV29-1 and J is TRBJ2-3, with 10 positions matching TRBD2. V shed 8 bases and J 4 bases; nucleotides not matched to a gene: 3. CDR1 SQVTM and CDR2 ANQGSEA come from the germline V gene. CDR3 size: 12 residues. DNA for the CDR3: TGCAGCACTGGACTAGCGGCAGATACGCAGTATTTT. Encoded protein: CSTGLAADTQYF.

V gene TRBV6-5 combines with J gene TRBJ2-3, with D uncertain. V lost 2 bases and J 4 bases, leaving 7 bases between the germline ends. CDR1 is MNHEY and CDR2 is SVGAGI in the germline V gene. This CDR3 has 13 residues. The CDR3 DNA reads as TGTGCCAGCAGTTACATCCGGGCAGATACGCAGTATTTT. Protein: CASSYIRADTQYF.

CDR3: CASSLEEGYEQYF. The DNA for the CDR3 is TGTGCCAGCAGCTTAGAGGAGGGCTACGAGCAGTACTTC. This chain joins TRBV7-7 and TRBJ2-7; a possible D gene is TRBD2 (6 bases). The CDR3 has 13 residues. V was clipped by 1 base and J by 3 bases, with 7 bases between them. Per germline, CDR1 SSHAT and CDR2 FNYEAQ (reference sequence). Drawing the rest from reference TRBV7-7 and TRBJ2-7, the complete variable domain is GAGVSQSPRYKVTKRGQDVTLRCDPISSHATLYWYQQALGQGPEFLTYFNYEAQPDKSGLPSDRFSAERPEGSISTLTIQRTEQRDSAMYRCASSLEEGYEQYFGPGTRLTVT.

This clone appeared a single time. The V gene is TRBV6-6, the J gene TRBJ2-1, with D perhaps TRBD1 (6 bases). The V and J ends lost 2 bases and 5 bases respectively, with 10 bases between them. The CDR3 totals 14 residues. Germline CDR1 MNHNY, CDR2 SVGAGI (reference sequence). The CDR3 is CASSYPTGNNEQFF. The DNA for the CDR3 is TGTGCCAGCAGTTACCCGACAGGAAACAATGAGCAGTTCTTC.

The J gene is TRBJ2-2, the V gene TRBV2; TRBD1 or TRBD2 may be the D gene (6 bases each). The CDR3 length is 15 residues. Trimming cost V 1 base and J 3 bases, with 9 bases left between them. The germline V gene encodes CDR1 SNHLY and CDR2 FYNNEI. The CDR3 protein is CASSEEGGDTGELFF. CDR3 bases: TGTGCCAGCAGTGAAGAGGGGGGAGACACCGGGGAGCTGTTTTTT.

The chain couples TRBV28 to TRBJ2-2, with no clear D. V was trimmed by 6 bases and J by 6 bases, leaving 14 bases between them. CDR3 length: 14 residues. Germline CDR1 MDHEN, CDR2 SYDVKM. The CDR3 loop is CASSPPDLPGELFF. CDR3 DNA: TGTGCCAGCAGCCCACCAGACTTACCCGGGGAGCTGTTTTTT.